The rows below give T cell receptor beta chains drawn from one sample of a study of a mutant IDH1 vaccine in newly diagnosed glioma. The antigens these receptors bind are not known. Here immunoSEQ multiplex PCR was the method, and the copy in TCRdb shows in-frame clones only, minus some. The sample lists tens of thousands of clones; 75% to 85% were seen once. This specimen was PBMCs, taken from a glioma patient whose treatment included an IDH1 peptide vaccine. These receptors were collected from a man in his fifties or sixties with glioma. CDR3s include the opening cysteine and the closing phenylalanine or tryptophan. A D gene is named only where the DNA matches it firmly. Clone size is given for some rows only: seen once, a few or many times, or a class if the clone is expanded.

d_call: -
j_call: TRBJ2-1
v_call: TRBV6-4
clone_size: -
cdr3_aa: CASSGDSPSNEQFF
cdr3_nt: TGTGCCAGCAGCGGGGACTCCCCTTCCAATGAGCAGTTCTTC

d_call: -
j_call: TRBJ1-5
v_call: TRBV28
clone_size: -
cdr3_aa: CASSFFGGNQPQHF
cdr3_nt: TGTGCCAGCAGTTTTTTTGGGGGCAATCAGCCCCAGCATTTT

d_call: -
j_call: TRBJ1-1
v_call: TRBV28
clone_size: -
cdr3_aa: CASSLRQNTEAFF
cdr3_nt: TGTGCCAGCAGTTTAAGACAGAACACTGAAGCTTTCTTT

d_call: TRBD1
j_call: TRBJ2-3
v_call: TRBV4-1
clone_size: once
cdr3_aa: CASSLKTGIGTDTQYF
cdr3_nt: TGCGCCAGCAGCCTAAAGACAGGGATTGGGACAGATACGCAGTATTTT

d_call: -
j_call: TRBJ2-2
v_call: TRBV10-1
clone_size: once
cdr3_aa: CASRAPEGDVTGELFF
cdr3_nt: TGCGCCAGCAGGGCCCCCGAAGGGGATGTAACCGGGGAGCTGTTTTTT

d_call: TRBD1
j_call: TRBJ2-7
v_call: TRBV10-3
clone_size: -
cdr3_aa: CASGLVGTGVHEQYF
cdr3_nt: TGTGCCTCAGGATTAGTAGGGACAGGGGTCCACGAGCAGTACTTC

d_call: TRBD1
j_call: TRBJ2-7
v_call: TRBV6-5
clone_size: -
cdr3_aa: CASRRTGESSYEQYF
cdr3_nt: TGTGCCAGCAGGCGGACAGGGGAAAGCTCCTACGAGCAGTACTTC

d_call: -
j_call: TRBJ2-7
v_call: TRBV5-1
clone_size: -
cdr3_aa: CASGPGEIYEQYF
cdr3_nt: TGCGCCTCCGGCCCCGGGGAAATTTACGAGCAGTACTTC

d_call: -
j_call: TRBJ1-5
v_call: TRBV5-1
clone_size: -
cdr3_aa: CASSARGGNQPQHF
cdr3_nt: TGCGCCAGCAGCGCAAGGGGGGGCAATCAGCCCCAGCATTTT

d_call: -
j_call: TRBJ2-7
v_call: TRBV18
clone_size: -
cdr3_aa: CASSPPSGRSYEQYF
cdr3_nt: TGTGCCAGCTCACCACCGTCAGGGAGATCCTACGAGCAGTACTTC

d_call: -
j_call: TRBJ2-5
v_call: TRBV7-7
clone_size: -
cdr3_aa: CASSPDQGETQYF
cdr3_nt: TGTGCTAGCAGCCCGGACCAAGGAGAGACCCAGTACTTC

d_call: -
j_call: TRBJ2-7
v_call: TRBV7-9
clone_size: -
cdr3_aa: CASSPASAYEQYF
cdr3_nt: TGTGCCAGCAGCCCAGCCTCTGCCTACGAGCAGTACTTC

d_call: TRBD1
j_call: TRBJ2-5
v_call: TRBV5-8
clone_size: -
cdr3_aa: CASSPEQGALQETQYF
cdr3_nt: TGTGCCAGCAGCCCGGAGCAGGGGGCTCTCCAAGAGACCCAGTACTTC

d_call: -
j_call: TRBJ2-6
v_call: TRBV11-2
clone_size: -
cdr3_aa: CASSLSNSGANVLTF
cdr3_nt: TGTGCCAGCAGCTTGTCAAACTCTGGGGCCAACGTCCTGACTTTC

d_call: -
j_call: TRBJ1-1
v_call: TRBV7-9
clone_size: few
cdr3_aa: CASRTRTAEAFF
cdr3_nt: TGTGCCAGCAGGACGAGGACAGCAGAAGCTTTCTTT

d_call: -
j_call: TRBJ1-6
v_call: TRBV4-1
clone_size: -
cdr3_aa: CASSQEDGVGNSPLHF
cdr3_nt: TGCGCCAGCAGCCAAGAGGATGGGGTAGGCAATTCACCCCTCCACTTT

d_call: -
j_call: TRBJ2-5
v_call: TRBV5-1
clone_size: -
cdr3_aa: CASSRPGQETQYF
cdr3_nt: TGCGCCAGCAGCCGACCGGGACAAGAGACCCAGTACTTC

d_call: -
j_call: TRBJ1-1
v_call: TRBV18
clone_size: few
cdr3_aa: CASSPVDLQMNTEAFF
cdr3_nt: TGTGCCAGCTCACCCGTAGATCTACAGATGAACACTGAAGCTTTCTTT

d_call: TRBD2
j_call: TRBJ2-5
v_call: TRBV7-2
clone_size: -
cdr3_aa: CASSQGLAGETQYF
cdr3_nt: TGTGCCAGCAGCCAGGGACTAGCTGGGGAGACCCAGTACTTC

d_call: -
j_call: TRBJ1-1
v_call: TRBV2
clone_size: -
cdr3_aa: CASSEVQMGYTEAFF
cdr3_nt: TGTGCCAGCAGTGAGGTCCAAATGGGCTACACTGAAGCTTTCTTT

d_call: -
j_call: TRBJ2-5
v_call: TRBV6-1
clone_size: -
cdr3_aa: CASSDNSGTSETQYF
cdr3_nt: TGTGCCAGCAGTGACAATTCCGGGACAAGTGAGACCCAGTACTTC

d_call: TRBD1
j_call: TRBJ1-1
v_call: TRBV27
clone_size: -
cdr3_aa: CASSDRGIEAFF
cdr3_nt: TGTGCCAGCAGTGACAGGGGAATTGAAGCTTTCTTT

d_call: -
j_call: TRBJ2-7
v_call: TRBV7-9
clone_size: -
cdr3_aa: CASSQGRSSYEQYF
cdr3_nt: TGTGCCAGCAGCCAGGGAAGGAGCTCCTACGAGCAGTACTTC

d_call: -
j_call: TRBJ1-1
v_call: TRBV6-6
clone_size: few
cdr3_aa: CASSYHLRSGNTEAFF
cdr3_nt: TGTGCCAGCAGTTACCACCTACGCTCGGGTAACACTGAAGCTTTCTTT

d_call: -
j_call: TRBJ2-5
v_call: TRBV7-9
clone_size: -
cdr3_aa: CASSLAVYKQETQYF
cdr3_nt: TGTGCCAGCAGCTTAGCAGTATACAAGCAAGAGACCCAGTACTTC

d_call: -
j_call: TRBJ1-5
v_call: TRBV19
clone_size: few
cdr3_aa: CASSPADSNQPQHF
cdr3_nt: TGTGCCAGTAGTCCAGCGGATAGCAATCAGCCCCAGCATTTT

d_call: TRBD2
j_call: TRBJ2-5
v_call: TRBV19
clone_size: -
cdr3_aa: CASSSSSGWGETQYF
cdr3_nt: TGTGCCAGTAGTTCGTCTAGCGGGTGGGGCGAGACCCAGTACTTC

d_call: -
j_call: TRBJ1-2
v_call: TRBV27
clone_size: -
cdr3_aa: CASSLGGIDGYTF
cdr3_nt: TGTGCCAGCAGTTTAGGGGGAATTGATGGCTACACCTTC

d_call: TRBD1
j_call: TRBJ2-5
v_call: TRBV29-1
clone_size: -
cdr3_aa: CSGGQGFQETQYF
cdr3_nt: TGCAGCGGAGGACAGGGATTTCAAGAGACCCAGTACTTC

d_call: TRBD1
j_call: TRBJ2-6
v_call: TRBV4-1
clone_size: -
cdr3_aa: CASMPRVTIGTGVSGANVLTF
cdr3_nt: TGCGCCAGCATGCCAAGAGTTACAATTGGGACAGGGGTCTCTGGGGCCAACGTCCTGACTTTC

d_call: -
j_call: TRBJ1-1
v_call: TRBV28
clone_size: -
cdr3_aa: CASTPGDTGKAFF
cdr3_nt: TGTGCCAGCACTCCGGGGGATACCGGCAAAGCTTTCTTT

d_call: -
j_call: TRBJ2-6
v_call: TRBV11-3
clone_size: -
cdr3_aa: CASSSGANVLTF
cdr3_nt: TGTGCCAGCAGCTCTGGGGCCAACGTCCTGACTTTC

d_call: -
j_call: TRBJ1-5
v_call: TRBV6-1
clone_size: few
cdr3_aa: CASSEVGNQPQHF
cdr3_nt: TGTGCCAGCAGTGAAGTGGGGAATCAGCCCCAGCATTTT

d_call: -
j_call: TRBJ2-7
v_call: TRBV7-2
clone_size: -
cdr3_aa: CASSSIAGEQYF
cdr3_nt: TGTGCCAGCAGCTCCATAGCTGGCGAGCAGTACTTC

d_call: -
j_call: TRBJ1-1
v_call: TRBV10-3
clone_size: -
cdr3_aa: CAISKTENTEAFF
cdr3_nt: TGTGCCATCAGTAAGACCGAGAACACTGAAGCTTTCTTT

d_call: -
j_call: TRBJ2-1
v_call: TRBV4-3
clone_size: -
cdr3_aa: CASSPQYGGAYNEQFF
cdr3_nt: TGCGCCAGCAGCCCACAGTACGGGGGCGCTTACAATGAGCAGTTCTTC

d_call: TRBD2
j_call: TRBJ2-3
v_call: TRBV10-3
clone_size: once
cdr3_aa: CAIRPAGREDTQYF
cdr3_nt: TGTGCCATCAGGCCAGCGGGGCGGGAAGATACGCAGTATTTT

d_call: -
j_call: TRBJ2-4
v_call: TRBV6-5
clone_size: -
cdr3_aa: CASSLERDRPQYF
cdr3_nt: -

d_call: TRBD1
j_call: TRBJ2-7
v_call: TRBV28
clone_size: few
cdr3_aa: CATRQGAREQYF
cdr3_nt: TGTGCCACCCGACAGGGGGCTAGAGAGCAGTACTTC

d_call: -
j_call: TRBJ1-6
v_call: TRBV14
clone_size: -
cdr3_aa: CASSHWLTNSPLHF
cdr3_nt: TGTGCCAGCAGCCATTGGCTTACGAATTCACCCCTCCACTTT

d_call: -
j_call: TRBJ2-7
v_call: TRBV28
clone_size: -
cdr3_aa: CATLTGIGYEQYF
cdr3_nt: TGTGCCACCCTGACAGGTATAGGCTACGAGCAGTACTTC

d_call: TRBD1
j_call: TRBJ2-7
v_call: TRBV7-8
clone_size: -
cdr3_aa: CASSLGTGPVIF
cdr3_nt: TGTGCCAGCAGCTTGGGGACAGGTCCGGTGATCTTC

d_call: TRBD1
j_call: TRBJ1-1
v_call: TRBV5-5
clone_size: -
cdr3_aa: CASSLQRTGGIDRSEAFF
cdr3_nt: TGTGCCAGCAGCCTGCAACGGACAGGGGGCATCGACAGGAGTGAAGCTTTCTTT

d_call: -
j_call: TRBJ1-2
v_call: TRBV18
clone_size: -
cdr3_aa: CASSPGNRPSAGYTF
cdr3_nt: TGTGCCAGCTCACCAGGGAACAGGCCTTCAGCGGGCTACACCTTC

d_call: TRBD1
j_call: TRBJ2-3
v_call: TRBV9
clone_size: -
cdr3_aa: CASSLDRGRTDTQYF
cdr3_nt: TGTGCCAGCAGCCTCGACAGGGGGCGGACAGATACGCAGTATTTT

d_call: TRBD2
j_call: TRBJ2-3
v_call: TRBV6-6
clone_size: -
cdr3_aa: CASSYSGLGDTQYF
cdr3_nt: TGTGCCAGCAGTTACTCGGGACTAGGGGATACGCAGTATTTT

d_call: TRBD1
j_call: TRBJ2-2
v_call: TRBV11-2
clone_size: -
cdr3_aa: CASSSLQGALVGELFF
cdr3_nt: TGTGCCAGCAGCTCACTCCAGGGGGCGCTCGTCGGGGAGCTGTTTTTT

d_call: -
j_call: TRBJ1-1
v_call: TRBV27
clone_size: -
cdr3_aa: CASSFVDGSTEAFF
cdr3_nt: TGTGCCAGCAGTTTTGTAGACGGGTCCACTGAAGCTTTCTTT

d_call: TRBD2
j_call: TRBJ2-7
v_call: TRBV7-2
clone_size: -
cdr3_aa: CASSLGTSAFEQYF
cdr3_nt: TGTGCCAGCAGCTTAGGGACTAGCGCGTTCGAGCAGTACTTC

d_call: -
j_call: TRBJ1-6
v_call: TRBV27
clone_size: -
cdr3_aa: CASSYGVNSPLHF
cdr3_nt: TGTGCCAGCAGCTACGGGGTTAATTCACCCCTCCACTTT

d_call: -
j_call: TRBJ2-5
v_call: TRBV10-1
clone_size: -
cdr3_aa: CASSSQSEETQYF
cdr3_nt: TGCGCCAGCAGTTCCCAATCGGAAGAGACCCAGTACTTC

d_call: -
j_call: TRBJ1-2
v_call: TRBV4-1
clone_size: -
cdr3_aa: CASSQDGVNYGYTF
cdr3_nt: TGCGCCAGCAGCCAAGACGGGGTTAACTATGGCTACACCTTC

d_call: -
j_call: TRBJ2-5
v_call: TRBV19
clone_size: -
cdr3_aa: CASSIRGGETQYF
cdr3_nt: TGTGCCAGTAGTATCAGAGGAGGGGAGACCCAGTACTTC

d_call: -
j_call: TRBJ2-1
v_call: TRBV4-1
clone_size: few
cdr3_aa: CASSPTGRNTDNEQFF
cdr3_nt: TGCGCCAGCAGCCCAACGGGACGAAATACAGACAATGAGCAGTTCTTC

d_call: -
j_call: TRBJ2-3
v_call: TRBV2
clone_size: -
cdr3_aa: CASSLNLPSTDTQYF
cdr3_nt: TGTGCCAGCAGCCTCAACCTACCCAGCACAGATACGCAGTATTTT

d_call: -
j_call: TRBJ2-5
v_call: TRBV5-1
clone_size: -
cdr3_aa: CASSANQETQYF
cdr3_nt: TGCGCCAGCAGCGCCAACCAAGAGACCCAGTACTTC

d_call: -
j_call: TRBJ1-5
v_call: TRBV19
clone_size: -
cdr3_aa: CASSGLGQPQHF
cdr3_nt: TGTGCCAGTAGTGGCTTGGGGCAGCCCCAGCATTTT

d_call: TRBD1
j_call: TRBJ1-4
v_call: TRBV4-1
clone_size: -
cdr3_aa: CASSQDRGGGDEKLFF
cdr3_nt: TGCGCCAGCAGCCAAGATAGGGGAGGGGGCGATGAAAAACTGTTTTTT